One and the same sample provided the 21 T cell receptor beta chains below, sequenced in a study of T cell responses to AZD1222 COVID-19 vaccine. Libraries were prepared by immunoSEQ multiplex PCR; TCRdb keeps only in-frame clonotypes and omits some of them. The data show fewer than 150,000 clones, around 94% seen once. Sample: peripheral blood, taken 28 days after the second AZD1222 dose. These receptors originate from an adult who received the AZD1222 COVID-19 vaccine.

The CDR3: CASSPRTGLGYTF. As DNA, the CDR3 is TGTGCCAGCAGCCCACGGACAGGCCTTGGCTACACCTTC. The chain carries TRBV11-2 and TRBJ1-2; 7 bases map to TRBD1. Germline loops: CDR1 SGHAT, CDR2 FQNNGV. This CDR3 spans 13 amino acids. V lost 5 bases, J lost 7 bases, and 7 bases stayed unmatched. Supplemented by reference TRBV11-2 and TRBJ1-2, the full variable domain reads EAGVAQSPRYKIIEKRQSVAFWCNPISGHATLYWYQQILGQGPKLLIQFQNNGVVDDSQLPKDRFSAERLKGVDSTLKIQPAKLEDSAVYLCASSPRTGLGYTFGSGTRLTVV.

This clone was seen only once. The V call is TRBV4-3, the J call TRBJ2-5, with unresolved D. Germline V gene data show CDR1 as LGHNA and CDR2 as YSLEER. V lost 1 base and J 2 bases, leaving 17 bases between the germline ends. CDR3 size: 17 residues. The CDR3 protein is CASSQASLQLGQETQYF. DNA of the CDR3: TGCGCCAGCAGCCAAGCTTCATTACAGTTGGGACAAGAGACCCAGTACTTC.

The V gene is TRBV24-1, the J gene TRBJ1-5; no reliable D call. V gave up 4 bases and J gave up 5 bases, with 8 bases separating them. The CDR3 is 13 residues long. Germline CDR1 is KGHDR and CDR2 is SFDVKD. In DNA form, the CDR3 reads TGTGCCACCAGTGACAAGACGGATCAGCCCCAGCATTTT. Translation: CATSDKTDQPQHF.

This clone has only one observation. V gene TRBV6-5 combines with J gene TRBJ1-4; tentatively, D is TRBD1 (5 bases). Germline loops: CDR1 MNHEY, CDR2 SVGAGI. V was shortened by 2 bases and J by 6 bases, with 16 bases between the two germline ends. The CDR3 runs 16 residues. The CDR3, as DNA: TGTGCCAGCAGTTACCGGGGCCGAGGATTACATGAAAAACTGTTTTTT. Translation gives CASSYRGRGLHEKLFF.

The J gene is TRBJ1-3, the V gene TRBV14, with D unresolved. Germline V lookup: CDR1 SGHDN, CDR2 FVKESK. This CDR3 is built from 15 residues. The germline V and J ends were trimmed by 5 bases and 2 bases, with 13 bases remaining between them. CDR3 residues: CASSGGSFPGNTIYF. CDR3 sequence (DNA): TGTGCCAGCAGCGGAGGGTCCTTCCCTGGAAACACCATATATTTT. The full variable domain, its missing parts supplied by reference TRBV14 and TRBJ1-3, is EAGVTQFPSHSVIEKGQTVTLRCDPISGHDNLYWYRRVMGKEIKFLLHFVKESKQDESGMPNNRFLAERTGGTYSTLKVQPAELEDSGVYFCASSGGSFPGNTIYFGEGSWLTVV.

The genes are TRBV4-1 and TRBJ2-7; TRBD2 might be the D (6 bases). Trimming stripped 1 base from V and 0 bases from J, with 10 bases between. CDR3 size: 15 residues. Germline V gene sequence: CDR1 MGHRA, CDR2 YSYEKL. CDR3 protein: CASSQVGGNSYEQYF. The DNA of the CDR3 is TGCGCCAGCAGCCAAGTAGGAGGGAACTCCTACGAGCAGTACTTC.

This rearrangement joins TRBV2 to TRBJ1-1; possible D gene TRBD1, 5 bases. The V and J ends lost 5 bases and 10 bases respectively, with 14 bases between them. The CDR3 length is 12 residues. From germline, CDR1 is SNHLY and CDR2 FYNNEI. CDR3 sequence reads: CASSPRVAGAFF. The CDR3 DNA is TGTGCCAGCAGTCCCAGGGTGGCGGGAGCTTTCTTT.

The chain is built from TRBV24-1 and TRBJ2-1, with 10 positions matching TRBD2. The ends lost 7 bases at V and 4 bases at J; junction bases unmatched: 6. The CDR3 covers 15 residues. Germline values: CDR1 KGHDR, CDR2 SFDVKD. CDR3 sequence reads: CATRETSGRYNEQFF. CDR3 coding DNA: TGTGCCACCAGGGAGACTAGCGGGCGATACAATGAGCAGTTCTTC.

The chain joins TRBV28 to TRBJ1-2; D remains ambiguous. Between the trimmed V and J ends, which lost 6 bases and 4 bases, there was a span of 12 bases. The CDR3 spans 13 residues. Germline V gene data show CDR1 as MDHEN and CDR2 as SYDVKM. In DNA, the CDR3 is TGTGCCAGCAGACCGACACAGCTCTATGGCTACACCTTC. This gives the protein CASRPTQLYGYTF.

The genes are TRBV5-1 and TRBJ1-2, with 7 bases matching TRBD1. The CDR3 contains 16 residues. Losses at the gene ends were 4 bases for V and 8 bases for J; bases not matched to a gene: 17. Germline CDR1 and CDR2: SGHRS and YFSETQ. CDR3 sequence (DNA): TGCGCCAGCAGCCCCGGGCTAGGGGGCCTAAGTTGGGGCTACACCTTC. This codes for CASSPGLGGLSWGYTF. Together with reference TRBV5-1 and TRBJ1-2, the CDR3 gives the full variable domain: KAGVTQTPRYLIKTRGQQVTLSCSPISGHRSVSWYQQTPGQGLQFLFEYFSETQRNKGNFPGRFSGRQFSNSRSEMNVSTLELGDSALYLCASSPGLGGLSWGYTFGSGTRLTVV.

This chain links TRBV7-2 with TRBJ2-1; D could derive from TRBD1 or TRBD2 (5 bases each). Trimming pared 5 bases from V and 3 bases from J, leaving 14 bases between. The CDR3 spans 15 residues. Germline V gene data show CDR1 as SGHTA and CDR2 as FQGNSA. This chain's CDR3 is CASSPSGTFYNEQFF. CDR3 nucleotide sequence: TGTGCCAGCAGCCCGTCCGGGACCTTCTACAATGAGCAGTTCTTC.

The chain uses TRBV6-5 and TRBJ1-2; 7 bases are a match to TRBD1. Trimming removed 2 bases from V and 4 bases from J; junction bases left unmatched: 7. The germline gives CDR1 MNHEY, CDR2 SVGAGI. CDR3 length: 15 amino acids. The CDR3 protein is CASSYPTGYGYGYTF. In nucleotides, the CDR3 is TGTGCCAGCAGTTACCCGACAGGGTATGGCTATGGCTACACCTTC.

This chain links TRBV3-1 (or the pseudogene TRBV3-2) with TRBJ1-1; 8 bases line up with TRBD1. The length of the CDR3 is 18 residues. Germline V gives CDR1 LGHDT, CDR2 YNNKEL (reference sequence). V lost 2 bases, J lost 4 bases, and 15 bases stayed unmatched. In nucleotides, the CDR3 is TGTGCCAGCAGCCAATGGGGAAACAGGGGGGTATGGAGCACTGAAGCTTTCTTT. It codes for CASSQWGNRGVWSTEAFF.

The genes are TRBV19 and TRBJ1-1; 7 nucleotides line up with TRBD1. Per germline, CDR1 LNHDA and CDR2 SQIVND (reference sequence). The CDR3 covers 12 residues. V trimming: 5 bases; J trimming: 7 bases; junction bases outside the gene matches: 4. This CDR3 reads CASSGGTVEAFF. The CDR3 DNA reads as TGTGCCAGTAGTGGGGGGACAGTTGAAGCTTTCTTT.

This chain connects TRBV5-5 to TRBJ2-1, with a weak D call TRBD1 (5 bases). Per the germline V gene, CDR1 is SGHKS and CDR2 is YYEKEE (reference sequence). The CDR3 consists of 14 residues. V was trimmed by 2 bases and J by 0 bases, leaving 6 bases between them. CDR3 region: CASSFTGSYNEQFF. CDR3 coding DNA: TGTGCCAGCAGCTTTACAGGCTCCTACAATGAGCAGTTCTTC.

This clone was seen once. The chain recombines TRBV28 with TRBJ1-2; the match to TRBD1 covers 8 bases. The CDR3 has 15 residues. CDR1 MDHEN and CDR2 SYDVKM come from the germline V gene. Trimming cost V 3 bases and J 2 bases; bases outside gene matches: 5. Here the CDR3 DNA reads TGTGCCAGCAGTTTCGACCGACAGGGGAACTATGGCTACACCTTC. Translation: CASSFDRQGNYGYTF.

The chain employs TRBV30 and TRBJ1-5; no clear D gene. Trimming took 4 bases from V and 5 from J, leaving 9 bases between them. Germline CDR1 is GTSNPN and CDR2 is SVGIG (reference sequence). This CDR3 spans 12 amino acids. CDR3 protein: CAWTVGDQPQHF. In DNA, the CDR3 is TGTGCCTGGACAGTGGGAGATCAGCCCCAGCATTTT.

This clone appeared a single time. The rearrangement links TRBV12-5 to TRBJ1-1; 8 bases match TRBD1. Per germline, CDR1 LGHNT and CDR2 FRNRAP. The V and J ends lost 1 base and 4 bases, in that order; junction bases with no gene match: 5. The CDR3 contains 15 residues. The CDR3 coding sequence is TGTGCTAGTGGTTTGGGCAACAGGGGGACCACTGAAGCTTTCTTT. This gives the protein CASGLGNRGTTEAFF.

The V call is TRBV4-3, the J call TRBJ2-6; the D is unclear. The CDR3 extends over 16 amino acids. CDR1 and CDR2 (germline): LGHNA, YSLEER. With 1 base removed from V and 4 bases from J, the gap between germline ends came to 11 bases. CDR3: CASSQGPSLGANVLTF. In DNA form, the CDR3 reads TGCGCCAGCAGCCAAGGCCCGTCTCTGGGGGCCAACGTCCTGACTTTC.

This chain joins TRBV28 and TRBJ1-1; D not resolved. V lost 8 bases to trimming and J lost 1 base, with 5 bases between them. CDR1 is MDHEN, CDR2 SYDVKM, per germline. The CDR3 is 11 residues long. The CDR3 region has the DNA TGTGCCAGCTACCGGAACACTGAAGCTTTCTTT. Translating it yields CASYRNTEAFF.

CDR3 protein: CASSWSPQWATGELFF. The CDR3 DNA follows: TGTGCCAGCAGCTGGTCCCCACAGTGGGCAACCGGGGAGCTGTTTTTT. The chain couples TRBV7-2 to TRBJ2-2; D gene unclear. V was cut by 4 bases and J by 5 bases, with 17 bases left in between. This CDR3 has 16 amino acids. Germline values: CDR1 SGHTA, CDR2 FQGNSA. The full variable domain, its missing parts supplied by reference TRBV7-2 and TRBJ2-2, is GAGVSQSPSNKVTEKGKDVELRCDPISGHTALYWYRQSLGQGLEFLIYFQGNSAPDKSGLPSDRFSAERTGGSVSTLTIQRTQQEDSAVYLCASSWSPQWATGELFFGEGSRLTVL.